The T cell receptor (beta chain) described here comes from a study of cytomegalovirus exposure and HLA in healthy donors. The CDR3 is 15 amino acids. The ends were cut back, 6 bases at V and 3 bases at J, with 18 bases in the middle. CDR1 is MDHEN and CDR2 is SYDVKM in the germline V gene. Whole-study findings and limits: Immune exposure was documented only through CMV serostatus. The study put 150 or so TCR beta chains on its list as cytomegalovirus-associated. Later analysis suggested links between common viral pathogens and several top significant clusters.

Vbeta (60) and Jbeta (13) primers were used in the PCR. Clones were sequenced by immunoSEQ multiplex PCR, and TCRdb holds only the in-frame ones, with some missing. The sample includes about 120,000 clones, over 70% of them seen just once. Worth noting for this clone: Antigen unknown.

Input material: PBMCs. This chain connects TRBV28 to TRBJ2-7; TRBD1 might be the D (5 bases). The source is a woman between 40 and 50 years old in good health and CMV-seropositive. CDR3 amino acids: CASRFDSNYGYEQYF. In DNA, the CDR3 is TGTGCCAGCAGATTCGACAGTAACTATGGCTACGAGCAGTACTTC.